This T cell receptor (beta chain) emerged from a study of T cells in localized non-small cell lung cancer. Study-level points and caveats: A median about 54 of the top 100 tumor clones appeared in adjacent lung. Tumor trailed uninvolved adjacent lung in T cell clonality, which peaked there. Heterogeneity remains possible, as sequencing covered one tumor region only.

Germline lookup yields CDR1 SGHKS and CDR2 YYEKEE (reference sequence). The CDR3 loop spans 12 amino acids. Trimming took 4 bases from V and 6 from J, leaving 10 bases between them. As for this clone: The antigen remains unidentified.

Sequenced by immunoSEQ multiplex PCR; TCRdb stores in-frame clones only, minus some. The table includes 75,000 to 95,000 clones, around 81% detected once. Sequenced material: PBMCs, taken before any cancer treatment. The source of this sequence is a man aged 35-75 years with stage II squamous cell lung carcinoma. This chain joins TRBV5-5 and TRBJ1-1; perhaps TRBD1 as D (5 bases). In nucleotides, the CDR3 is TGTGCCAGCAGCGGGGACTCGTCTGAAGCTTTCTTT. It is translated as CASSGDSSEAFF.